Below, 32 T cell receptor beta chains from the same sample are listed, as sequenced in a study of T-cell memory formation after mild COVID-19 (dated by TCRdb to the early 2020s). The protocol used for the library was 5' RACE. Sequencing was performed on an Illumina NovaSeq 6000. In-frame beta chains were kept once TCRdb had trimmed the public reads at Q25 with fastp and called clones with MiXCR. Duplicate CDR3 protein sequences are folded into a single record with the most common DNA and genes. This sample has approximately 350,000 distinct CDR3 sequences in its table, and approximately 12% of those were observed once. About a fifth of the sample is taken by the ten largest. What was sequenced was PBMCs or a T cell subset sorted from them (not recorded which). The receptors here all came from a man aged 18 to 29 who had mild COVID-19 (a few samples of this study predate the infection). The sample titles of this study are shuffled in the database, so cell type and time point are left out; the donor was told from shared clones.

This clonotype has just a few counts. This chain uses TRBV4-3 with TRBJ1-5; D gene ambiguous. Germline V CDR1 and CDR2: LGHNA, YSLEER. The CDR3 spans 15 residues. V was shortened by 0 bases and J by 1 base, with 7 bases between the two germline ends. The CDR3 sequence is CASSQEWGSNQPQHF. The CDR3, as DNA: TGCGCCAGCAGCCAAGAATGGGGAAGCAATCAGCCCCAGCATTTT.

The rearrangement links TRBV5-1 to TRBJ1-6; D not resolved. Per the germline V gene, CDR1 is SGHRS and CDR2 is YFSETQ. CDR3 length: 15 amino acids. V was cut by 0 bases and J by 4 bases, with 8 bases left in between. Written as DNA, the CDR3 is TGCGCCAGCAGCTTGGATCTGAGTTATAATTCACCCCTCCACTTT. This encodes CASSLDLSYNSPLHF.

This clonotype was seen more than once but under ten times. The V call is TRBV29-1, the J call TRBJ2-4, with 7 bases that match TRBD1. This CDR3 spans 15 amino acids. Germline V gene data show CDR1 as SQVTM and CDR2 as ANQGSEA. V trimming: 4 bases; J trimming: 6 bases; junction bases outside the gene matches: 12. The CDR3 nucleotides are TGCAGCGTTGTCCGAACAGGGGATCGTAGAAACATTCAGTACTTC. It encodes CSVVRTGDRRNIQYF. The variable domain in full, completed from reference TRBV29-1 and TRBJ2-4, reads SAVISQKPSRDICQRGTSLTIQCQVDSQVTMMFWYRQQPGQSLTLIATANQGSEATYESGFVIDKFPISRPNLTFSTLTVSNMSPEDSSIYLCSVVRTGDRRNIQYFGAGTRLSVL.

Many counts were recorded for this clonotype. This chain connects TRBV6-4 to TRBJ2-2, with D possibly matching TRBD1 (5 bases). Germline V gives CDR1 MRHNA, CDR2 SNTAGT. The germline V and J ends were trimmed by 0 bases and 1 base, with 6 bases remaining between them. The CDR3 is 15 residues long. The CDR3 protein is CASSDSGENTGELFF. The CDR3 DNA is TGTGCCAGCAGTGACTCAGGGGAGAACACCGGGGAGCTGTTTTTT.

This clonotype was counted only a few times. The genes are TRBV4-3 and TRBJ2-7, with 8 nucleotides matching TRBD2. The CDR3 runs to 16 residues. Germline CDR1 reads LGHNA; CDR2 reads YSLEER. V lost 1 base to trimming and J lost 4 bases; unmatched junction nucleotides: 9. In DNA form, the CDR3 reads TGCGCCAGCAGCCAAGGAGGTGCGGGGGGCCTTTACGAGCAGTACTTC. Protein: CASSQGGAGGLYEQYF.

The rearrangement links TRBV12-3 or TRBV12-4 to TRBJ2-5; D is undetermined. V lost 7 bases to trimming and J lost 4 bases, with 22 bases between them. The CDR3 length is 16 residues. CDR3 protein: CASNPSPTYHPETQYF. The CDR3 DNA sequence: TGTGCCAGCAACCCTTCCCCGACTTATCACCCAGAGACCCAGTACTTC.

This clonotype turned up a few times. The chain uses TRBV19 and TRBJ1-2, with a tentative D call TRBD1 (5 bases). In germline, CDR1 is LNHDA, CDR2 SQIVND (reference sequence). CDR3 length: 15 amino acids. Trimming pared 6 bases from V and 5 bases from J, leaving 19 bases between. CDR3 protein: CASRNPSGNRYGYTF. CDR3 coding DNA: TGTGCCAGTAGGAACCCCTCAGGGAACCGATATGGCTACACCTTC. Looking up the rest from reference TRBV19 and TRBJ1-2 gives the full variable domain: DGGITQSPKYLFRKEGQNVTLSCEQNLNHDAMYWYRQDPGQGLRLIYYSQIVNDFQKGDIAEGYSVSREKKESFPLTVTSAQKNPTAFYLCASRNPSGNRYGYTFGSGTRLTVV.

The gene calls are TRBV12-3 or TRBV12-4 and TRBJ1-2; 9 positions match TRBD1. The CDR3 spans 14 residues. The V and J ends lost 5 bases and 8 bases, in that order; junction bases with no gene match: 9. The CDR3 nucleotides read TGTGCCAGCAGTCCAAGGACAGGGGCTGAGGGCTACACCTTC. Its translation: CASSPRTGAEGYTF.

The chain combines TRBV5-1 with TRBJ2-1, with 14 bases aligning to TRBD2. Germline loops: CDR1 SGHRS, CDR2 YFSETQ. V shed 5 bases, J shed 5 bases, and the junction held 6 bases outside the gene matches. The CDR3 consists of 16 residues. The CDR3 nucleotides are TGCGCCAGCAGATCCGGACTAGCGGGGGGAGACAATGAGCAGTTCTTC. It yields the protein CASRSGLAGGDNEQFF.

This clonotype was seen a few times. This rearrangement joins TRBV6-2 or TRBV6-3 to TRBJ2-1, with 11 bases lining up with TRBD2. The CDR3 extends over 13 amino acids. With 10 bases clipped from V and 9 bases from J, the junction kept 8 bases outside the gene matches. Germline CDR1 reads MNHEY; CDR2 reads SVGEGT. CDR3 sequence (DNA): TGTGCCACCGTAGCGGGGGGGCCTGGTGAGCAGTTCTTC. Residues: CATVAGGPGEQFF.

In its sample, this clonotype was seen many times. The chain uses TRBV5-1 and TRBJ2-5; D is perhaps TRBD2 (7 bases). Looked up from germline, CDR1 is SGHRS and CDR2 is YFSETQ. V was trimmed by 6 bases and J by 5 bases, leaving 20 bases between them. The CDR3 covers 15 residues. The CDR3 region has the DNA TGCGCCAGCAACCCTGGGAGGGGGGGGGCCGAGACCCAGTACTTC. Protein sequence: CASNPGRGGAETQYF.

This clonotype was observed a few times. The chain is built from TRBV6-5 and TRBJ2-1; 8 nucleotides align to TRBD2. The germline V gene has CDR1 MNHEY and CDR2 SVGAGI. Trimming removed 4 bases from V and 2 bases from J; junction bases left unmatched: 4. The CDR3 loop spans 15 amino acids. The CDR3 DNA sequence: TGTGCCAGCAGTTCACCGGGACTAGCCTACAATGAGCAGTTCTTC. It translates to CASSSPGLAYNEQFF.

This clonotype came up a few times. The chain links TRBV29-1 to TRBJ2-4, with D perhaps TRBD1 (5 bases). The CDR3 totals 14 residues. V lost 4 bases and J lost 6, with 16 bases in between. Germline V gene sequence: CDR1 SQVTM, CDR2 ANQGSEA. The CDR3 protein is CSVVSRGWGNIQYF. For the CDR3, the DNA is TGCAGCGTTGTCAGTAGGGGTTGGGGAAACATTCAGTACTTC. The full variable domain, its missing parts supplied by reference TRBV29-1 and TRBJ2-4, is SAVISQKPSRDICQRGTSLTIQCQVDSQVTMMFWYRQQPGQSLTLIATANQGSEATYESGFVIDKFPISRPNLTFSTLTVSNMSPEDSSIYLCSVVSRGWGNIQYFGAGTRLSVL.

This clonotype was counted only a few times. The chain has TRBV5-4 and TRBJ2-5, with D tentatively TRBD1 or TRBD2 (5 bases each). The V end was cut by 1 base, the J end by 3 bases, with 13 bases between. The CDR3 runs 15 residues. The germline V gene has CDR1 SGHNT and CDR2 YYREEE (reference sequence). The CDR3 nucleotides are TGTGCCAGCAGCTTGCCGGGACCTGCAAAAGAGACCCAGTACTTC. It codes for CASSLPGPAKETQYF.

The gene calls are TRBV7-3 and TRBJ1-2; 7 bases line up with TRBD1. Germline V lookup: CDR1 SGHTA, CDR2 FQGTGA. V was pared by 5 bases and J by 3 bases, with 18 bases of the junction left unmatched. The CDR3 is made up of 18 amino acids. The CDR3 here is CASSHPTGTALEDYGYTF. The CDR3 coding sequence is TGTGCCAGCAGCCACCCCACCGGGACAGCCTTGGAGGACTATGGCTACACCTTC.

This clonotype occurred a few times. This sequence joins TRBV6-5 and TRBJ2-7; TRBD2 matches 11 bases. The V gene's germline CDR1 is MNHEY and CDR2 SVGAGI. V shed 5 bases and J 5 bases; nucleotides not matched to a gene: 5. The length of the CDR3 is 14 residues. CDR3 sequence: CASSVIAGGDEQYV. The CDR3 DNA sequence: TGTGCCAGCAGTGTCATAGCGGGGGGGGACGAGCAGTACGTC.

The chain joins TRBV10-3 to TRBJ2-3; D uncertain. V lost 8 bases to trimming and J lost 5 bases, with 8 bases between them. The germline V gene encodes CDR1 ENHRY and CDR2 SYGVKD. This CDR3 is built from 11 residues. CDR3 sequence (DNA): TGTGCCATCTCTCCGGGAGATACGCAGTATTTT. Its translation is CAISPGDTQYF.

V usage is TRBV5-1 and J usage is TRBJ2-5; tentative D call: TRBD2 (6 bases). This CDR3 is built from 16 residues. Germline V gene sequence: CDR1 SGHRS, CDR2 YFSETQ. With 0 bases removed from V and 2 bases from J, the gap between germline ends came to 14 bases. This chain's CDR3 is CASSLGDLMGQETQYF. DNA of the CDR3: TGCGCCAGCAGCTTGGGGGACTTAATGGGGCAAGAGACCCAGTACTTC.

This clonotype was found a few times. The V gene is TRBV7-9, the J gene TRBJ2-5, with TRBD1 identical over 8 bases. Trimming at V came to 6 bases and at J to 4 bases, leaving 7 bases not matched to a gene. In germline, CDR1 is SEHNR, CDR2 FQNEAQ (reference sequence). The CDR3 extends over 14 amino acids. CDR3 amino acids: CASRITQGGETQYF. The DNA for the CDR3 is TGTGCCAGCAGGATCACACAGGGGGGAGAGACCCAGTACTTC.

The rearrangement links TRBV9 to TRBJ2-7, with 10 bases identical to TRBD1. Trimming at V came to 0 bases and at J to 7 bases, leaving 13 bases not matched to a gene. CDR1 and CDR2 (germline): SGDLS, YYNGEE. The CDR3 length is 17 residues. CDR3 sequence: CASSVAEGRQGAWEQYV. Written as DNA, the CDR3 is TGTGCCAGCAGCGTAGCCGAGGGACGACAGGGGGCGTGGGAGCAGTACGTC.

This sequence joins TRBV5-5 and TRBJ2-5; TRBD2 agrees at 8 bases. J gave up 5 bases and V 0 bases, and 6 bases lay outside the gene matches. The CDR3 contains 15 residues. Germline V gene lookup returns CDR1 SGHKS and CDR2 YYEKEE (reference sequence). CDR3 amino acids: CASSLVTGGRETQYF. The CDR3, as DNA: TGTGCCAGCAGCTTGGTAACGGGGGGGCGCGAGACCCAGTACTTC.

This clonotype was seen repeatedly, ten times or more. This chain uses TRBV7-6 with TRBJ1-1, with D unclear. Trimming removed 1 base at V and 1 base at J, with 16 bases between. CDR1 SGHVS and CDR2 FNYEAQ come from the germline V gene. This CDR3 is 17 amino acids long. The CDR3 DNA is TGTGCCAGCAGCTTAGTTTCGGGGTCAACCTCGAACACTGAAGCTTTCTTT. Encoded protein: CASSLVSGSTSNTEAFF.

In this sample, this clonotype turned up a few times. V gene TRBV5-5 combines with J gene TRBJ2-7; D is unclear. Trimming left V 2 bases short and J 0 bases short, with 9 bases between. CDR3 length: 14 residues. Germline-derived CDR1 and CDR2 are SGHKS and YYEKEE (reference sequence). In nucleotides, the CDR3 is TGTGCCAGCAGCTTTGGGCTATTCTCCTACGAGCAGTACTTC. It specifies CASSFGLFSYEQYF.

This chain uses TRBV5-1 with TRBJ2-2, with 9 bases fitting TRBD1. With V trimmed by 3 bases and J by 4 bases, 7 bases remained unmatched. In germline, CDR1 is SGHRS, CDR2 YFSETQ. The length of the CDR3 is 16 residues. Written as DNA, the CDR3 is TGCGCCAGCAGCTCATGGACAGGGGTAGGCACCGGGGAGCTGTTTTTT. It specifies CASSSWTGVGTGELFF.

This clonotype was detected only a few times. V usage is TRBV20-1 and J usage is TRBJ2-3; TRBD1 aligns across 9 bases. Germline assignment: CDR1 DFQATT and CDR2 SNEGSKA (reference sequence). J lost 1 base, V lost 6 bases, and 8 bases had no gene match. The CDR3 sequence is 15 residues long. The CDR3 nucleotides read TGCAGTGCCTCCGGGACAGGGACTGGCACAGATACGCAGTATTTT. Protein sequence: CSASGTGTGTDTQYF.

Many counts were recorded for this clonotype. The CDR3 loop reads CAWSDSYEQYF. The CDR3 nucleotides read TGTGCCTGGAGTGACTCCTACGAGCAGTACTTC. The gene calls are TRBV30 and TRBJ2-7; no clear D. This CDR3 has 11 amino acids. Germline assignment: CDR1 GTSNPN and CDR2 SVGIG (reference sequence). Trimming cost V 1 base and J 0 bases, with 1 base left between them.

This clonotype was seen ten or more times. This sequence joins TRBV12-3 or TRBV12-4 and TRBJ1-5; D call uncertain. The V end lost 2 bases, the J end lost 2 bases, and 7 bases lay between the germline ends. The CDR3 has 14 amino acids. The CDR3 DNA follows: TGTGCCAGCAGTTTAATGGATCGCAATCAGCCCCAGCATTTT. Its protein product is CASSLMDRNQPQHF.

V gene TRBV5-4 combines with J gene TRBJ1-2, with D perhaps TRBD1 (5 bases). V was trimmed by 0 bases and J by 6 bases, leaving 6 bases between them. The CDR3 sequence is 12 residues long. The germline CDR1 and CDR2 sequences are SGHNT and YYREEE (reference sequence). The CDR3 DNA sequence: TGTGCCAGCAGCTTGGCCAGGGATGGCTACACCTTC. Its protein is CASSLARDGYTF.

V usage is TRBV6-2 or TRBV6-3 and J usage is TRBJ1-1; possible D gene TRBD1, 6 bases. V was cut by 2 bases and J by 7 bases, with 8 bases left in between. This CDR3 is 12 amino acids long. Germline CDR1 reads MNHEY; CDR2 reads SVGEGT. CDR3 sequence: CASSYGGGEAFF. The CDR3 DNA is TGTGCCAGCAGTTACGGAGGGGGTGAAGCTTTCTTT.

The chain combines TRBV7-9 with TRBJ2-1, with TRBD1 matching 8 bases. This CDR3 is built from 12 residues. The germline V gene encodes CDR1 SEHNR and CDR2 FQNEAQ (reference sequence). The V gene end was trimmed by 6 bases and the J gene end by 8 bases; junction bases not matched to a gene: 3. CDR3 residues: CASRTQGDEQFF. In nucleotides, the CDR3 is TGTGCCAGCAGGACACAGGGGGATGAGCAGTTCTTC.

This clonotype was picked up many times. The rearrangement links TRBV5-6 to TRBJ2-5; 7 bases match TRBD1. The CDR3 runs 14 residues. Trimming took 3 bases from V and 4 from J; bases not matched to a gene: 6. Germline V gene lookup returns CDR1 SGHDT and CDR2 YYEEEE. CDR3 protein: CASSWATGRETQYF. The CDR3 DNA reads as TGTGCCAGCAGCTGGGCGACAGGGCGAGAGACCCAGTACTTC.

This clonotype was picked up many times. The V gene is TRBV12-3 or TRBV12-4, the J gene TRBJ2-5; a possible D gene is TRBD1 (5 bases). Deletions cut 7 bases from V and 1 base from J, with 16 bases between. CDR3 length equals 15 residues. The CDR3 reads CASTILSTGQETQYF. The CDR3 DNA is TGTGCCAGCACCATACTGTCAACAGGCCAAGAGACCCAGTACTTC.